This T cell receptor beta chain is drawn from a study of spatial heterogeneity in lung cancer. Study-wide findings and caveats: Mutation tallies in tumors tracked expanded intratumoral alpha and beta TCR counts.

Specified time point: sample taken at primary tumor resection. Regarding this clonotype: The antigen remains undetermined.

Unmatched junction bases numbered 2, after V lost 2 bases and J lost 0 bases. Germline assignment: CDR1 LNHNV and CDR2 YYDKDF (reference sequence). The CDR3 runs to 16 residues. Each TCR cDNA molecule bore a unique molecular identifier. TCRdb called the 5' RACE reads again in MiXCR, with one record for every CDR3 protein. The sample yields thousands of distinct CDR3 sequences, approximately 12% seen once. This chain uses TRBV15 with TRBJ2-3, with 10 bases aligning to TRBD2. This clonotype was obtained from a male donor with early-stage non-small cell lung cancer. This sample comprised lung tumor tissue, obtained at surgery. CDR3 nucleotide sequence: TGTGCCACCAGCAGATTACTAGCGGGGAGCACAGATACGCAGTATTTT. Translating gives CATSRLLAGSTDTQYF.